Each of the 2 T cell receptor beta chains below was sequenced from the same sample in a study of T cell changes during pregnancy in multiple sclerosis. The assay was immunoSEQ multiplex PCR, and TCRdb's table has in-frame clones only and misses some. The table has 20,000 to 25,000 clones, over 85% seen once. Specimen: CD8+ T cells from peripheral blood mononuclear cells, collected in the third trimester of pregnancy. The receptors were gathered from a female donor with multiple sclerosis, enrolled in a pregnancy study.

The chain joins TRBV5-1 to TRBJ2-3; D not resolved. The CDR3 totals 15 residues. Per the germline V gene, CDR1 is SGHRS and CDR2 is YFSETQ. V was shortened by 6 bases and J by 0 bases, with 14 bases between the two germline ends. The CDR3 sequence: CASTPTLSSTDTQYF. The CDR3 coding sequence is TGCGCCAGCACTCCGACTCTTTCTAGCACAGATACGCAGTATTTT.

The chain combines TRBV7-8 with TRBJ1-5, with 8 bases identical to TRBD1. This CDR3 spans 19 amino acids. CDR1 and CDR2 (germline): SGHVS, FQNEAQ. Trimming took 5 bases from V and 4 from J; bases not matched to a gene: 19. The CDR3 nucleotides read TGTGCCAGCAGCCACATATCCGGGACAGGAGGGTTTGGGAATCAGCCCCAGCATTTT. Translating gives CASSHISGTGGFGNQPQHF.